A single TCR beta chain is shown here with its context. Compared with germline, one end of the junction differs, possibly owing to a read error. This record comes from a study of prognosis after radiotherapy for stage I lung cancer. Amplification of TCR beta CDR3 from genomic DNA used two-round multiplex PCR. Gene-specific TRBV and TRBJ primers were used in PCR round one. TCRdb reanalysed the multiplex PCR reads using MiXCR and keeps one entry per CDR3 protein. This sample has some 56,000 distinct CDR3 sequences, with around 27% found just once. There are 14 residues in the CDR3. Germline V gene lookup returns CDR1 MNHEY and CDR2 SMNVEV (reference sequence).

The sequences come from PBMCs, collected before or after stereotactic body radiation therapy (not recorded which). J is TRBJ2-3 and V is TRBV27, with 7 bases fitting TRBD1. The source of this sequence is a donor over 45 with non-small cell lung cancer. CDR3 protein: CASSEQGLTDTQYF. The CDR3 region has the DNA TGTGCTAGCAGTGAACAGGGGCTCACAGATACGCAGTATTTC.